The T cell receptor (beta chain) described here comes from a study of beta chain features in type 1 diabetes. The wider study: Patients and healthy donors were similar in age, gender and cell yields. Regarding the study as a whole: Researchers report that Type 1 diabetes patients had moderately but significantly shorter TCRB CDR3s across all four CD4+ subsets.

The CDR3 sequence is 14 residues long. Germline V gene sequence: CDR1 SGHRS, CDR2 YFSETQ. The V segment lost 3 bases and the J segment 6 bases; nucleotides outside the gene matches: 0. Expressed TCRB transcripts were sequenced after all isolated RNA was converted to cDNA. Sequencing was performed with immunoSEQ multiplex PCR; in TCRdb, only in-frame clones are kept and a portion is missing. The sample has roughly 260,000 clones; approximately 10% are singletons. Worth noting for this clone: Its antigen is currently unknown.

The chain couples TRBV5-1 to TRBJ1-6, with 10 bases identical to TRBD1. This receptor was obtained from a man in his thirties or forties with type 1 diabetes. Sequencing used naive CD4+ T cells from blood. DNA for the CDR3: TGCGCCAGCAGCTGGGACAGGGGTAATTCACCCCTCCACTTT. It is translated as CASSWDRGNSPLHF.